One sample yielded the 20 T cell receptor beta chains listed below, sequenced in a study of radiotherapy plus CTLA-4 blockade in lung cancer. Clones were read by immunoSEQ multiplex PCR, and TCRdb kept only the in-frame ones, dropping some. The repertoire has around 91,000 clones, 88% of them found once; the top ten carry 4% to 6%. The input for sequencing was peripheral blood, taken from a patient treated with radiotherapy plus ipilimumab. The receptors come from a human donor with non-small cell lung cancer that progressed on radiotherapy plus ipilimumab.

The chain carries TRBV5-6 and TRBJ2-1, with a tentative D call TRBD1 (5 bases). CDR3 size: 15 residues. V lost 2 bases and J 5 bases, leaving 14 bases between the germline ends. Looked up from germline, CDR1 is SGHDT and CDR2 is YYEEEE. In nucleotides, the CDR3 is TGTGCCAGCAGCTTATCACCATGGGGCGACAATGAGCAGTTCTTC. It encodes CASSLSPWGDNEQFF.

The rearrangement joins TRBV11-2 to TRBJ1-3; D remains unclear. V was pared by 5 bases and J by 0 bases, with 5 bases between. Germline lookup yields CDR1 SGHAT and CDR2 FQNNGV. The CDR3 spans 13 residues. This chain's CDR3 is CASSGSSGNTIYF. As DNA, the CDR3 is TGTGCCAGCAGCGGCAGCTCTGGAAACACCATATATTTT. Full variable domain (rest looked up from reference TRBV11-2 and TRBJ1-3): EAGVAQSPRYKIIEKRQSVAFWCNPISGHATLYWYQQILGQGPKLLIQFQNNGVVDDSQLPKDRFSAERLKGVDSTLKIQPAKLEDSAVYLCASSGSSGNTIYFGEGSWLTVV.

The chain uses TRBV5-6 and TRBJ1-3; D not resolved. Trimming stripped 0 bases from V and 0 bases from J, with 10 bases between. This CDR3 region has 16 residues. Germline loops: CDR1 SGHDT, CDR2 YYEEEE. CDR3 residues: CASSLVGGSSGNTIYF. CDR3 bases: TGTGCCAGCAGCTTGGTTGGCGGTAGCTCTGGAAACACCATATATTTT.

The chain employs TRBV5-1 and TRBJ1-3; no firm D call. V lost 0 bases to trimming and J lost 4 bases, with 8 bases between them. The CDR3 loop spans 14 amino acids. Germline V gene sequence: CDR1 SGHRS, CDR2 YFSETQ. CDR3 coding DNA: TGCGCCAGCAGCTTGGGGGTAGCCGGAAACACCATATATTTT. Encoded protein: CASSLGVAGNTIYF.

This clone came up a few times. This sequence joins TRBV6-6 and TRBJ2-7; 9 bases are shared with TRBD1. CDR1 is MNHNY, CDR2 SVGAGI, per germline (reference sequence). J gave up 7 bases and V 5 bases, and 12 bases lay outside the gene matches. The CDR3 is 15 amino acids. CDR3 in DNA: TGTGCCAGCAGTGCCCCGGGACAGGGTGGGTTTGAGCAGTACTTC. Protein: CASSAPGQGGFEQYF.

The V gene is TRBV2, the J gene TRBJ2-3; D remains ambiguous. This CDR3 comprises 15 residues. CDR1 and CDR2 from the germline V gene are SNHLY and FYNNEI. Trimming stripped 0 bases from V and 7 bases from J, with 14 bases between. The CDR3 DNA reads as TGTGCCAGCAGTGAAGCAGGGCTACCGAGCTATACGCAGTATTTT. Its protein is CASSEAGLPSYTQYF.

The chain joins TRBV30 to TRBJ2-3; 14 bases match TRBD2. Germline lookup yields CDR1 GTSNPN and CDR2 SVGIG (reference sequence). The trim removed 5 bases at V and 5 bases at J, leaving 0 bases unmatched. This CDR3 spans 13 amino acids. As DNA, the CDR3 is TGTGCCTGGGGACTAGCGGGGGGAGATACGCAGTATTTT. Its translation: CAWGLAGGDTQYF.

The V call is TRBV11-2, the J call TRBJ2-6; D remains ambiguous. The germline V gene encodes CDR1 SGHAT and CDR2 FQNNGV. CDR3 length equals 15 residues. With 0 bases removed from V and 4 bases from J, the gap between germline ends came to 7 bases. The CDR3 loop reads CASSLDVPGANVLTF. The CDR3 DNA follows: TGTGCCAGCAGCTTAGATGTGCCAGGGGCCAACGTCCTGACTTTC.

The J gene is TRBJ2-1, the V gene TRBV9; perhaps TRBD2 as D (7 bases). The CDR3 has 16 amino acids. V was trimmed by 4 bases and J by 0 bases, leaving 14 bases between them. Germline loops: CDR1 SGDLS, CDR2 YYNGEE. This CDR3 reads CASSSRGASSYNEQFF. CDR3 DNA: TGTGCCAGCAGCTCCCGGGGGGCGAGCTCCTACAATGAGCAGTTCTTC. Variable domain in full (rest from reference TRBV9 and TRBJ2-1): DSGVTQTPKHLITATGQRVTLRCSPRSGDLSVYWYQQSLDQGLQFLIQYYNGEERAKGNILERFSAQQFPDLHSELNLSSLELGDSALYFCASSSRGASSYNEQFFGPGTRLTVL.

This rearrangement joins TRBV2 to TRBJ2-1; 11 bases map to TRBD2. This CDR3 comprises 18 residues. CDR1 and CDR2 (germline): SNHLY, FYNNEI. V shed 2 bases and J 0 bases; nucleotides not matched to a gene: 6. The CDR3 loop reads CASSETSGSSRSYNEQFF. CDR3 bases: TGTGCCAGCAGTGAAACTAGCGGGAGTTCCCGCTCCTACAATGAGCAGTTCTTC.

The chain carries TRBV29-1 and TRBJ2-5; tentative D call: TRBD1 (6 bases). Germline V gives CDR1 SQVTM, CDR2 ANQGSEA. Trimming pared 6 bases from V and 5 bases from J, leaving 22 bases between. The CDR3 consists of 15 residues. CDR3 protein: CSVSFEGGKWETQYF. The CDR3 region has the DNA TGCAGCGTGTCGTTTGAAGGGGGAAAGTGGGAGACCCAGTACTTC.

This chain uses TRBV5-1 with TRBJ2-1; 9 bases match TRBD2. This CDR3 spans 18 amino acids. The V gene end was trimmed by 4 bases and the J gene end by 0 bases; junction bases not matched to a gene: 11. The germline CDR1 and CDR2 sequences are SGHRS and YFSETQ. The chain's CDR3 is CASSPGLALQSSYNEQFF. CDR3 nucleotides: TGCGCCAGCAGCCCGGGACTAGCCCTTCAAAGCTCCTACAATGAGCAGTTCTTC.

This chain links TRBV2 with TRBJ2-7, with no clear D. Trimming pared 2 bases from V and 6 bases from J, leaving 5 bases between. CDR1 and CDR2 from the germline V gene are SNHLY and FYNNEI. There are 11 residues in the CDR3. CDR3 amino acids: CASSEKVEQYF. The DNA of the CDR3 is TGTGCCAGCAGTGAAAAGGTCGAGCAGTACTTC.

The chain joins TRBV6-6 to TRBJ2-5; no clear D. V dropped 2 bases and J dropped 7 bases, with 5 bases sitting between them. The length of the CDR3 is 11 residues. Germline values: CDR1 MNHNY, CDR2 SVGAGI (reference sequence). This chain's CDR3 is CASSYLGTQYF. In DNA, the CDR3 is TGTGCCAGCAGTTACCTGGGGACCCAGTACTTC.

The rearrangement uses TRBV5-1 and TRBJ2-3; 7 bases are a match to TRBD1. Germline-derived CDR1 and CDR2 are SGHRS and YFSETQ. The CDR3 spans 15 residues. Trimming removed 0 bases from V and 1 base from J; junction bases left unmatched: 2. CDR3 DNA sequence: TGCGCCAGCAGCTTGGGGGGACAGCGCACAGATACGCAGTATTTT. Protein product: CASSLGGQRTDTQYF. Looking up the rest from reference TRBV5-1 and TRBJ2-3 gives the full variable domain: KAGVTQTPRYLIKTRGQQVTLSCSPISGHRSVSWYQQTPGQGLQFLFEYFSETQRNKGNFPGRFSGRQFSNSRSEMNVSTLELGDSALYLCASSLGGQRTDTQYFGPGTRLTVL.

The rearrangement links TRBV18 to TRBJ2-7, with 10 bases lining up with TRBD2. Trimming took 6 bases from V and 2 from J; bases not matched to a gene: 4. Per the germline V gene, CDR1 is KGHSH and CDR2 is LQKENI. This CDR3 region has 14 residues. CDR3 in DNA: TGTGCCAGCTCCCCGGGACTAGCGACCTACGAGCAGTACTTC. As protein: CASSPGLATYEQYF.

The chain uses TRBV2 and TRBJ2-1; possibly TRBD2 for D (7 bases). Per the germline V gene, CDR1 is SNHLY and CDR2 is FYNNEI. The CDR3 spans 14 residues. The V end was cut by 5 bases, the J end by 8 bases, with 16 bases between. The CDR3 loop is CASSYPRGGHEQFF. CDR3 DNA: TGTGCCAGCAGTTACCCGAGGGGGGGACATGAGCAGTTCTTC.

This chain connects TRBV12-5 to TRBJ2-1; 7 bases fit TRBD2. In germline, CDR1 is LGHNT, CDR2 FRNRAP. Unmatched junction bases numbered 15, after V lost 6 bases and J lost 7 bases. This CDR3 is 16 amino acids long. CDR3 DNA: TGTGCTAGTGGCCTAAACCCGGGCGGGAGTCCAAATGAGCAGTTCTTC. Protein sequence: CASGLNPGGSPNEQFF.

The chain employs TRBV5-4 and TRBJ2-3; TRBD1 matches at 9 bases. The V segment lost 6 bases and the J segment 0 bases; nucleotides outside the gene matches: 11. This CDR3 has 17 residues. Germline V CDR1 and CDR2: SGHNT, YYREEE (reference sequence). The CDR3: CASTTGGGGTSTDTQYF. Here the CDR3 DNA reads TGTGCCAGCACGACAGGGGGAGGAGGTACTAGCACAGATACGCAGTATTTT.

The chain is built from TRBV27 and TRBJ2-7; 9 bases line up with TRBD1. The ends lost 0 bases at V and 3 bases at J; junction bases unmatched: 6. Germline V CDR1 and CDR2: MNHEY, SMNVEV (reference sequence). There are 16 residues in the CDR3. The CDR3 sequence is CASSLSGTGRYYEQYF. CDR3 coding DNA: TGTGCCAGCAGTTTATCCGGGACAGGGCGGTACTACGAGCAGTACTTC.